The source of this TCR beta chain is a study of CD4 T cells in relation to SARS-CoV-2 and coronaviruses. Before the COVID-19 pandemic, during about 2011-2019, CD4+ T cells were taken from unexposed donors. CD4+ T cells were isolated from the cells after 10 days of culture. As cell numbers allowed, unexposed-donor CD4+ T cells faced SARS-CoV-2 S/N and four cold-coronavirus spikes. Generated by immunoSEQ multiplex PCR, the TCRdb table keeps only in-frame clones and is missing some. The sample includes about 21,000 clones, approximately 82% of them seen just once. This clone was observed a single time. Its antigen is not known. Sequenced sample: CD4+ T cells from PBMCs, cultured in vitro. This TCR was sampled from a human donor in good health.

In DNA, the CDR3 is TGTGCCAGCTCACCACGGGTGACGGACTCCTACGAGCAGTACTTC. It codes for CASSPRVTDSYEQYF. The chain couples TRBV18 to TRBJ2-7, with unresolved D. V was clipped by 1 base and J by 0 bases, with 10 bases between them. The CDR3 is 15 amino acids. Looked up from germline, CDR1 is KGHSH and CDR2 is LQKENI.